Below, one T cell receptor beta chain is given with its context. Its target antigen remains unknown. It has no much larger one-base neighbor in the sample; base qualities were not kept. CDR1 MGHRA and CDR2 YSYEKL were looked up in the germline V gene. The CDR3 sequence holds 14 residues, the cysteine and phenylalanine included. The read is trimmed to its CDR3 DNA, 42 bases read in frame from base 1. V sheds 11 bases and J sheds 0 bases, leaving 13 bases between their ends. The immunoSEQ Assay, a bias-controlled multiplex PCR, was used to amplify TCRbeta CDR3 regions from genomic DNA. The authors processed their data as follows. The number of nucleated cells in each sample was estimated from the amplification of reference gene primers within the assay. To quantify the absolute abundance of each unique TCRbeta CDR3 rearrangement, sequence reads were collapsed and filtered. For each sample, productive Simpson clonality was calculated by taking the square root of Simpson's diversity index across productive rearrangements. TCRdb stores this immuneACCESS table with in-frame sequences only. Part of the clones is absent; in the studies checked, under half of the shortfall reflects unresolved V genes, and no reason is known for the rest. V, J and clone size reflect that table, while D and trimming were determined from the DNA. This sample holds approximately 220,000 clones; roughly 88% were observed only once. In total, the top ten clones hold 27% of the sample.

The source of the sample is a study of blood T cell repertoires in COVID-19 (dated by TCRdb to 2018 to 2021). At the level of the whole study: The collaborator samples originated in the United States, Italy and Spain and spanned the acute and convalescent phases of COVID-19. A de-identified subject ID, COVID-19 status, age in years and sex were almost always included in the sample metadata. The material from the prospective study consisted of cDNA or gDNA derived from T cells, B-cell-depleted T cells, or PBMCs. Samples were obtained from the ongoing ImmuneRACE study (first 160 participants) and from some 1,200 subjects provided by 6 global collaborators. The repertoires were released in a freely available public database intended as a resource for research on the immune response to SARS-CoV-2. Where available, HLA class I and class II types were obtained from metadata supplied by the sample provider rather than from assay-based typing. Deeply sampled blood TCRbeta repertoires from subjects exposed to, actively infected with, or recovered from COVID-19 were included in the dataset. Broad study findings and their caveats: The quantity of clinical and demographic metadata differed by source and by participant and was supplied without curation.

Each collaborating institution followed its own protocols to collect whole blood in K2EDTA tubes. Collaborator samples were shipped for TCRbeta analysis as frozen whole blood, isolated PBMCs, or DNA extracted from either sample type. The chain uses TRBV4-1 and TRBJ2-2; 7 matching bases give a weak D call of TRBD2. The receptor's source is a man aged 40-55 years with acute or convalescent COVID-19. What was sequenced was peripheral blood. The nucleotide sequence reads as follows: TGCGCCGGGGGGGGGCCGCCGAACACCGGGGAGCTGTTTTTT. It codes for CAGGGPPNTGELFF.